This passage covers 20 T cell receptor beta chains from one sample sequenced in a study of blood T cell repertoires in COVID-19. Only in-frame clones appear in the TCRdb table, and some are missing; sequencing was by immunoSEQ multiplex PCR. The sample comprises under 250,000 clones, 88% of which are singletons, and around 3.8% rests with the top ten. Material: PBMCs or T cells enriched from blood (not recorded which). These receptors all stem from a woman in her twenties or thirties who had been exposed to COVID-19.

The V gene is TRBV5-5, the J gene TRBJ1-1; TRBD1 matches at 7 bases. Germline values: CDR1 SGHKS, CDR2 YYEKEE (reference sequence). This CDR3 region has 12 residues. The ends lost 5 bases at V and 8 bases at J; junction bases unmatched: 6. The CDR3 reads CASSRDRAEAFF. In nucleotides, the CDR3 is TGTGCCAGCAGTCGGGACAGAGCCGAAGCTTTCTTT.

The chain employs TRBV18 and TRBJ1-2; weak D call: TRBD1 (5 bases). The CDR3 is 14 amino acids. Trimming took 2 bases from V and 4 from J, leaving 11 bases between them. CDR1 and CDR2 from the germline V gene are KGHSH and LQKENI. Here the CDR3 DNA reads TGTGCCAGCTCACCAGACGACAGACCCTATGGCTACACCTTC. Its translation: CASSPDDRPYGYTF.

The rearrangement joins TRBV5-4 to TRBJ2-2, with a weak D call TRBD1 (6 bases). CDR3 length equals 14 residues. Germline lookup yields CDR1 SGHNT and CDR2 YYREEE (reference sequence). The germline V and J ends were trimmed by 4 bases and 3 bases, with 10 bases remaining between them. The CDR3 DNA reads TGTGCCAGCAGCCTGGACAGACACACCGGGGAGCTGTTTTTT. Protein sequence: CASSLDRHTGELFF.

The chain couples TRBV4-2 to TRBJ1-1; D gene uncertain. In germline, CDR1 is LGHNA, CDR2 YNFKEQ. The CDR3 consists of 12 residues. V was shortened by 5 bases and J by 6 bases, with 10 bases between the two germline ends. The CDR3 here is CASSSPPPEAFF. The DNA for the CDR3 is TGTGCCAGCAGCAGCCCCCCACCTGAAGCTTTCTTT.

The V and J genes are TRBV10-1 and TRBJ2-7; perhaps TRBD1 as D (7 bases). Germline V gene data show CDR1 as WNHNN and CDR2 as SYGVQD (reference sequence). The CDR3 has 16 amino acids. V dropped 5 bases and J dropped 5 bases, with 22 bases sitting between them. The CDR3 here is CASSPSDRRGNDEQYF. The CDR3 nucleotides are TGCGCCAGCAGTCCTTCGGACAGGAGGGGGAACGACGAGCAGTACTTC.

The genes are TRBV7-2 and TRBJ1-3; D unresolved. Per the germline V gene, CDR1 is SGHTA and CDR2 is FQGNSA. V was clipped by 2 bases and J by 2 bases, with 10 bases between them. The CDR3 runs to 15 residues. DNA of the CDR3: TGTGCCAGCAGCTTAAGTTCGGGGACTGGAAACACCATATATTTT. Translating gives CASSLSSGTGNTIYF. Based on the CDR3 plus reference TRBV7-2 and TRBJ1-3, the full variable domain is GAGVSQSPSNKVTEKGKDVELRCDPISGHTALYWYRQSLGQGLEFLIYFQGNSAPDKSGLPSDRFSAERTGGSVSTLTIQRTQQEDSAVYLCASSLSSGTGNTIYFGEGSWLTVV.

The chain combines TRBV30 with TRBJ1-1; TRBD1 is a possible D gene (5 bases). V lost 4 bases and J lost 0, with 12 bases in between. CDR1 and CDR2 (germline): GTSNPN, SVGIG (reference sequence). The CDR3 sequence is 14 residues long. The DNA of the CDR3 is TGTGCCTGGAAGATGGGGGGGATGAACACTGAAGCTTTCTTT. Amino acid sequence: CAWKMGGMNTEAFF.

With respect to this clone: An end of the junction differs from the germline gene, which may be a read error. The chain carries TRBV10-2 and TRBJ2-7; TRBD2 matches at 7 bases. This CDR3 has 14 amino acids. Germline V gene data show CDR1 as WSHSY and CDR2 as SAAADI. As DNA, the CDR3 is TGCGCCAGCAGTGACCCGTCCGCTAGCGGCGCAATCCTCTTC. As protein: CASSDPSASGAILF.

The V call is TRBV19, the J call TRBJ2-1; TRBD1 matches 9 bases. Unmatched junction bases numbered 7, after V lost 5 bases and J lost 8 bases. CDR1 is LNHDA, CDR2 SQIVND, per germline (reference sequence). The CDR3 consists of 14 residues. CDR3 amino acids: CASSLGQGSDEQFF. CDR3 bases: TGTGCCAGTAGTCTAGGACAGGGGTCCGATGAGCAGTTCTTC.

The chain employs TRBV30 and TRBJ1-1; possibly TRBD1 for D (5 bases). The V end lost 2 bases, the J end lost 1 base, and 8 bases lay between the germline ends. The CDR3 totals 13 residues. From germline, CDR1 is GTSNPN and CDR2 SVGIG (reference sequence). The CDR3 here is CAWSQGTNTEAFF. The DNA for the CDR3 is TGTGCCTGGAGTCAGGGTACGAACACTGAAGCTTTCTTT.

The chain employs TRBV14 and TRBJ2-1, with unresolved D. The CDR3 consists of 16 residues. Germline V lookup: CDR1 SGHDN, CDR2 FVKESK. The V and J ends lost 0 bases and 4 bases respectively, with 13 bases between them. CDR3 region: CASSQDFPTAYNEQFF. As DNA, the CDR3 is TGTGCCAGCAGCCAAGATTTCCCTACCGCTTACAATGAGCAGTTCTTC.

The V call is TRBV9, the J call TRBJ1-1; weak D call: TRBD1 (6 bases). Per germline, CDR1 SGDLS and CDR2 YYNGEE. Trimming stripped 0 bases from V and 3 bases from J, with 15 bases between. The CDR3 is 16 residues long. The CDR3 sequence is CASSVEVGGAHTEAFF. The CDR3 nucleotides read TGTGCCAGCAGCGTAGAAGTTGGGGGGGCACACACTGAAGCTTTCTTT.

This chain uses TRBV7-9 with TRBJ1-1; 9 bases match TRBD1. Germline V CDR1 and CDR2: SEHNR, FQNEAQ (reference sequence). V trimming: 0 bases; J trimming: 4 bases; junction bases outside the gene matches: 3. This CDR3 has 15 amino acids. Here the CDR3 DNA reads TGTGCCAGCAGCTTAGCAGTGACAGGGGGCACTGAAGCTTTCTTT. Residues: CASSLAVTGGTEAFF.

This chain connects TRBV19 to TRBJ1-1; D perhaps matches TRBD1 (5 bases). The germline V gene has CDR1 LNHDA and CDR2 SQIVND (reference sequence). Trimming left V 3 bases short and J 5 bases short, with 10 bases between. CDR3 length equals 13 residues. The DNA for the CDR3 is TGTGCCAGTAGTATGGGGCCGCGTACTGAAGCTTTCTTT. The encoded protein is CASSMGPRTEAFF.

This sequence joins TRBV29-1 and TRBJ1-5, with no clear D. Germline V lookup: CDR1 SQVTM, CDR2 ANQGSEA. CDR3 length: 13 amino acids. V lost 4 bases and J 0 bases, leaving 7 bases between the germline ends. In DNA form, the CDR3 reads TGCAGCGTTGGCCCGAGTAGCAATCAGCCCCAGCATTTT. It is translated as CSVGPSSNQPQHF.

The chain carries TRBV11-1 and TRBJ2-7, with no clear D. Trimming stripped 1 base from V and 3 bases from J, with 7 bases between. CDR1 SGHAT and CDR2 FQDESV come from the germline V gene (reference sequence). There are 13 residues in the CDR3. CDR3 sequence reads: CASSLGPSYEQYF. The CDR3 DNA reads TGTGCCAGCAGCTTAGGGCCCAGCTACGAGCAGTACTTC.

This sequence joins TRBV3-1 (or the pseudogene TRBV3-2) and TRBJ2-5, with D possibly TRBD2 on 5 matching bases. The CDR3 has 13 amino acids. In germline, CDR1 is LGHDT, CDR2 YNNKEL (reference sequence). V lost 1 base and J lost 4, with 7 bases in between. The CDR3 loop is CASSQGTSETQYF. The DNA of the CDR3 is TGTGCCAGCAGCCAAGGGACTTCAGAGACCCAGTACTTC.

This rearrangement joins TRBV2 to TRBJ2-7, with D possibly being TRBD2 (6 bases). The V end was cut by 5 bases, the J end by 5 bases, with 22 bases between. This CDR3 has 16 amino acids. Germline CDR1 reads SNHLY; CDR2 reads FYNNEI. CDR3 bases: TGTGCCAGCAGTAATCAACCGGGACCACTAGCCCACGAGCAGTACTTC. It codes for CASSNQPGPLAHEQYF. The variable domain in full, with the rest retrieved from reference TRBV2 and TRBJ2-7, is EPEVTQTPSHQVTQMGQEVILRCVPISNHLYFYWYRQILGQKVEFLVSFYNNEISEKSEIFDDQFSVERPDGSNFTLKIRSTKLEDSAMYFCASSNQPGPLAHEQYFGPGTRLTVT.

In its sample, this clone was seen once. V and J are TRBV30 and TRBJ2-1; 10 positions match TRBD2. The CDR3 covers 14 residues. Per the germline V gene, CDR1 is GTSNPN and CDR2 is SVGIG (reference sequence). With 3 bases clipped from V and 2 bases from J, the junction kept 1 base outside the gene matches. The CDR3 spells CAWSSGRAYNEQFF. The DNA for the CDR3 is TGTGCCTGGAGCAGCGGGAGGGCCTACAATGAGCAGTTCTTC.

V gene TRBV28 combines with J gene TRBJ1-5; 9 bases are a match to TRBD1. V lost 5 bases to trimming and J lost 5 bases; unmatched junction nucleotides: 4. This CDR3 region has 14 residues. The V gene's germline CDR1 is MDHEN and CDR2 SYDVKM. CDR3 amino acids: CASSVGTGHQPQHF. In DNA form, the CDR3 reads TGTGCCAGCAGTGTCGGGACAGGGCATCAGCCCCAGCATTTT.